This T cell receptor (beta chain) was documented in a study of T cell responses to AZD1222 COVID-19 vaccine. Generated by immunoSEQ multiplex PCR, the TCRdb table keeps only in-frame clones and is missing some. The sample lists 75,000 to 90,000 clones; approximately 90% were seen once. This TCR came from an adult who received the AZD1222 COVID-19 vaccine. The sample was peripheral blood, taken 28 days after the second AZD1222 dose.

CDR3 in amino acids: CASSSDPRNSNQPQHF. CDR3 bases: TGTGCCAGCAGCTCGGACCCCAGGAATAGCAATCAGCCCCAGCATTTT. The rearrangement joins TRBV5-4 to TRBJ1-5; D is unclear. There are 16 residues in the CDR3. Germline-derived CDR1 and CDR2 are SGHNT and YYREEE (reference sequence). The V and J ends lost 3 bases and 0 bases respectively, with 13 bases between them.